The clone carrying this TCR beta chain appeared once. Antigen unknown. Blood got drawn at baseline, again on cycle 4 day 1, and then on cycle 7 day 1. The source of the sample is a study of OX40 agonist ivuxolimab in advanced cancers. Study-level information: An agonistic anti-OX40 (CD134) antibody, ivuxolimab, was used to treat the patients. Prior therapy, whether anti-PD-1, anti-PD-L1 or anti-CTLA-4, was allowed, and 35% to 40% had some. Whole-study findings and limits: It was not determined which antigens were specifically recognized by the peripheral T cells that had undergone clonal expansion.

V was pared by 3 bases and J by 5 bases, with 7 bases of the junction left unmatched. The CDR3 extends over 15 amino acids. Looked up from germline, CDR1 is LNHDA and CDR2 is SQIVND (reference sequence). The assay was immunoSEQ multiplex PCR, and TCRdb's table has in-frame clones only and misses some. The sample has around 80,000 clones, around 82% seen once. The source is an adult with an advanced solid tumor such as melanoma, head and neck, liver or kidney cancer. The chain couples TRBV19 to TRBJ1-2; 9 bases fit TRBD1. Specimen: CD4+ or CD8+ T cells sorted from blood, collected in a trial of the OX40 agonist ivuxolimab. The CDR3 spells CASSISGTGNYGYTF. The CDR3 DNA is TGTGCCAGTAGTATCAGCGGGACAGGGAATTATGGCTACACCTTC.